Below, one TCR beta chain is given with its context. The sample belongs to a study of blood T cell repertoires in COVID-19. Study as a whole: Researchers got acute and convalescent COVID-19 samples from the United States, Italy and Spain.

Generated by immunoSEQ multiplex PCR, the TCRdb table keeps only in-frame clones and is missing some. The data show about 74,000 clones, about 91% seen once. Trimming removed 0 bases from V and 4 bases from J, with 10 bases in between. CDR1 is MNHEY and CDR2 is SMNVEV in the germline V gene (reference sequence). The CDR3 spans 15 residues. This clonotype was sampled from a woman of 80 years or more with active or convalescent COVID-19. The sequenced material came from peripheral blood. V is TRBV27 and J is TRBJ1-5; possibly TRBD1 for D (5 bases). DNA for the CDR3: TGTGCCAGCAGTTTATCGGGGCTCAAGAATCAGCCCCAGCATTTT. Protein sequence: CASSLSGLKNQPQHF.